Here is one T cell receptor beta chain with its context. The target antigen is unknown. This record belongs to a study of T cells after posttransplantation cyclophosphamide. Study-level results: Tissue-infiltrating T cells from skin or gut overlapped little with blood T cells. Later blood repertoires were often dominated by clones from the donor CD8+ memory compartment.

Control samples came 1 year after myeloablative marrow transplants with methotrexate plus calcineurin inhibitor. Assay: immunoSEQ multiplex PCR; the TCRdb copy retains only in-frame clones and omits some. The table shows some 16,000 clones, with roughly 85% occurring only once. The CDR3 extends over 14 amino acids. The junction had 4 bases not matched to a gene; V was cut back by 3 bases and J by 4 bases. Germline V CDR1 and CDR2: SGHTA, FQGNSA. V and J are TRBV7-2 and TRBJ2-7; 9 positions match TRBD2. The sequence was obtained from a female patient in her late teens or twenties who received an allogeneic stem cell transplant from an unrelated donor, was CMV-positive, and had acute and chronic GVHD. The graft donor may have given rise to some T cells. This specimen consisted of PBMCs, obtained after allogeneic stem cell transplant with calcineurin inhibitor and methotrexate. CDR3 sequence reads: CASSLSSGRYEQYF. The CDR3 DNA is TGTGCCAGCAGCTTGTCCAGCGGGAGGTACGAGCAGTACTTC.